The 27 T cell receptor beta chains below come from one sample, sequenced in a study of T cell responses to AZD1222 COVID-19 vaccine. Clones were read by immunoSEQ multiplex PCR, and TCRdb kept only the in-frame ones, dropping some. The sample has about 160,000 clones, around 87% seen once; the top ten hold around 4.4%. The material was peripheral blood, obtained 28 days after the second AZD1222 dose. The receptor source for this set is an adult who received the AZD1222 COVID-19 vaccine.

The rearrangement uses TRBV18 and TRBJ2-6, with TRBD1 matching over 7 bases. CDR1 KGHSH and CDR2 LQKENI come from the germline V gene. J lost 2 bases, V lost 3 bases, and 1 base had no gene match. The CDR3 totals 15 residues. CDR3 sequence: CASSPQGAGANVLTF. The CDR3 bases are TGTGCCAGCTCACCGCAGGGGGCTGGGGCCAACGTCCTGACTTTC.

This chain links TRBV18 with TRBJ1-5; D remains unclear. The CDR3 covers 13 residues. V lost 6 bases and J 6 bases, leaving 12 bases between the germline ends. In germline, CDR1 is KGHSH, CDR2 LQKENI. CDR3 nucleotides: TGTGCCAGCTCCCTGGATGGGTCTCAGCCCCAGCATTTT. Residues: CASSLDGSQPQHF. Combining the CDR3 with reference TRBV18 and TRBJ1-5 gives the whole variable domain NAGVMQNPRHLVRRRGQEARLRCSPMKGHSHVYWYRQLPEEGLKFMVYLQKENIIDESGMPKERFSAEFPKEGPSILRIQQVVRGDSAAYFCASSLDGSQPQHFGDGTRLSIL.

The rearrangement links TRBV6-5 to TRBJ2-7; the D is unclear. Germline V gene sequence: CDR1 MNHEY, CDR2 SVGAGI. The CDR3 has 16 residues. V lost 0 bases, J lost 10 bases, and 22 bases lay in between. The CDR3 loop reads CASSYSAESMGFGQYF. CDR3 sequence (DNA): TGTGCCAGCAGTTACTCCGCGGAGAGTATGGGTTTCGGTCAGTACTTC.

The chain combines TRBV25-1 with TRBJ1-1; 7 nucleotides agree with TRBD1. Per the germline V gene, CDR1 is MGHDK and CDR2 is SYGVNS. Trimming took 2 bases from V and 10 from J; bases not matched to a gene: 4. The length of the CDR3 is 12 residues. Here the CDR3 DNA reads TGTGCCAGCAGTGAACAGGGGGTTGGAGCTTTCTTT. This encodes CASSEQGVGAFF.

The chain recombines TRBV18 with TRBJ2-1; 7 bases are a match to TRBD2. J was trimmed by 5 bases and V by 4 bases; bases with no gene match: 8. CDR3 size: 15 residues. Germline lookup yields CDR1 KGHSH and CDR2 LQKENI. CDR3: CASSLGSGAHNEQFF. The CDR3 DNA is TGTGCCAGCTCACTTGGGAGCGGGGCGCACAATGAGCAGTTCTTC.

This chain joins TRBV29-1 and TRBJ1-3, with 7 bases that match TRBD1. The CDR3 covers 14 residues. The V gene end was trimmed by 7 bases and the J gene end by 2 bases; junction bases not matched to a gene: 8. Germline CDR1 reads SQVTM; CDR2 reads ANQGSEA. CDR3 sequence reads: CSASTGVAGNTIYF. The CDR3 nucleotides read TGCAGCGCCTCAACAGGGGTGGCTGGAAACACCATATATTTT.

In nucleotides, the CDR3 is TGTGCCAGCACCCCGTTGGGTGGGAATGGCTACACCTTC. Its translation is CASTPLGGNGYTF. This rearrangement joins TRBV2 to TRBJ1-2; D is unresolved. CDR1 SNHLY and CDR2 FYNNEI come from the germline V gene. V shed 7 bases and J shed 6 bases, with 15 bases lying between them. This CDR3 spans 13 amino acids.

Regarding this clone: This sample includes further DNA sequences coding for the same CDR3. V and J are TRBV3-1 (or the pseudogene TRBV3-2) and TRBJ2-3; D remains ambiguous. Germline assignment: CDR1 LGHDT and CDR2 YNNKEL (reference sequence). The CDR3 covers 11 residues. V gave up 6 bases and J gave up 6 bases, with 7 bases separating them. The CDR3 protein is CASSLGDTQYF. The CDR3 DNA follows: TGTGCCAGCAGTCTCGGGGATACGCAGTATTTT.

This CDR3 reads CASSPPGQGRFTTQYF. As DNA, the CDR3 is TGTGCCAGCAGCCCCCCGGGACAGGGCCGATTTACGACCCAGTACTTC. The chain uses TRBV3-1 (or the pseudogene TRBV3-2) and TRBJ2-5; 9 nucleotides align to TRBD1. J gave up 7 bases and V 4 bases, and 13 bases lay outside the gene matches. This CDR3 region has 16 residues. Germline V gene data show CDR1 as LGHDT and CDR2 as YNNKEL (reference sequence).

This sequence joins TRBV30 and TRBJ2-1; 9 nucleotides agree with TRBD2. The CDR3 runs to 13 residues. In germline, CDR1 is GTSNPN, CDR2 SVGIG (reference sequence). V lost 7 bases to trimming and J lost 4 bases; unmatched junction nucleotides: 5. The CDR3 DNA reads as TGTGCCTTAGTAGCGGGGGATTACAATGAGCAGTTCTTC. Protein product: CALVAGDYNEQFF.

This clone was observed a handful of times. The chain recombines TRBV21-1 with TRBJ2-2. TRBV21-1 is recorded as a pseudogene. This CDR3 has 13 amino acids. For the CDR3, the DNA is TGTGCCAGCAGCAAAGGGGTAACCGGGGAGCTGTTTTTT. Its protein product is CASSKGVTGELFF.

The genes are TRBV5-5 and TRBJ1-2; D might be TRBD1 (6 bases). V gave up 4 bases and J gave up 6 bases, with 22 bases separating them. This CDR3 spans 16 amino acids. From germline, CDR1 is SGHKS and CDR2 YYEKEE (reference sequence). This CDR3 is CASSLNWDTRQHGYTF. CDR3 sequence (DNA): TGTGCCAGCAGCCTTAACTGGGACACAAGACAACATGGCTACACCTTC.

The chain is built from TRBV23-1 and TRBJ1-2, with 7 bases aligning to TRBD1. TRBV23-1 is an ORF for which the function is uncertain. The trim removed 4 bases at V and 6 bases at J, leaving 5 bases unmatched. The CDR3 runs 13 residues. The CDR3 nucleotides are TGCGCCAGCAGTCCTCCCGGGACAGATGGCTACACCTTC. Protein: CASSPPGTDGYTF.

The J gene is TRBJ2-5, the V gene TRBV6-5; the D is unclear. V was clipped by 8 bases and J by 5 bases, with 9 bases between them. Germline assignment: CDR1 MNHEY and CDR2 SVGAGI. There are 11 residues in the CDR3. In DNA form, the CDR3 reads TGTGCCAGCGGGGTAAGGGAGACCCAGTACTTC. It yields the protein CASGVRETQYF.

This rearrangement joins TRBV25-1 to TRBJ2-2, with D possibly TRBD2 on 6 matching bases. The V end was cut by 1 base, the J end by 6 bases, with 9 bases between. The V gene's germline CDR1 is MGHDK and CDR2 SYGVNS. The CDR3 covers 14 residues. The CDR3 sequence: CASSESTSPGELFF. The CDR3 DNA sequence: TGTGCCAGCAGTGAATCCACTAGCCCCGGGGAGCTGTTTTTT.

This chain connects TRBV20-1 to TRBJ1-4; D is possibly TRBD1 (6 bases). Germline CDR1 reads DFQATT; CDR2 reads SNEGSKA (reference sequence). This CDR3 is built from 13 residues. Trimming pared 3 bases from V and 4 bases from J, leaving 9 bases between. CDR3: CSASPGVNEKLFF. The DNA for the CDR3 is TGCAGTGCTAGTCCAGGGGTTAATGAAAAACTGTTTTTT.

This clone was observed once. This chain joins TRBV6-5 and TRBJ2-7, with TRBD1 matching over 7 bases. CDR1 and CDR2 from the germline V gene are MNHEY and SVGAGI. V gave up 2 bases and J gave up 1 base; unmatched junction bases: 8. This CDR3 region has 16 residues. The DNA for the CDR3 is TGTGCCAGCAGTTACGGTCGGGACAGCCTTTCCTACGAGCAGTACTTC. It yields the protein CASSYGRDSLSYEQYF.

The rearrangement links TRBV7-9 to TRBJ1-2; TRBD1 matches 7 bases. Trimming took 0 bases from V and 8 from J; bases not matched to a gene: 6. The CDR3 is made up of 14 amino acids. CDR1 and CDR2 (germline): SEHNR, FQNEAQ (reference sequence). The CDR3 loop is CASSLAGQSRGYTF. CDR3 bases: TGTGCCAGCAGCTTAGCGGGACAGTCGAGAGGCTACACCTTC.

The chain links TRBV6-1 to TRBJ1-3; D gene unclear. The germline gives CDR1 MNHNS, CDR2 SASEGT. The CDR3 loop spans 15 amino acids. V lost 5 bases to trimming and J lost 1 base, with 12 bases between them. The CDR3 DNA reads as TGTGCCAGCAGTATCCACCCCAGTTCTGGAAACACCATATATTTT. It yields the protein CASSIHPSSGNTIYF.

The chain uses TRBV29-1 and TRBJ2-1; TRBD2 matches at 7 bases. V lost 1 base and J lost 1; bases outside the gene matches: 4. The CDR3 runs to 15 residues. Germline CDR1 is SQVTM and CDR2 is ANQGSEA. The CDR3 reads CSVEGDGGSYNEQFF. CDR3 bases: TGCAGCGTTGAAGGGGACGGGGGGTCCTACAATGAGCAGTTCTTC.

The chain links TRBV11-1 to TRBJ1-1; D is ambiguous. The germline CDR1 and CDR2 sequences are SGHAT and FQDESV (reference sequence). This CDR3 contains 10 residues. V was pared by 5 bases and J by 9 bases, with 7 bases between. CDR3 sequence: CASSQVQAFF. DNA of the CDR3: TGTGCCAGCAGCCAGGTTCAAGCTTTCTTT. The entire variable domain, with the rest obtained from reference TRBV11-1 and TRBJ1-1, is as follows: EAEVAQSPRYKITEKSQAVAFWCDPISGHATLYWYRQILGQGPELLVQFQDESVVDDSQLPKDRFSAERLKGVDSTLKIQPAELGDSAMYLCASSQVQAFFGQGTRLTVV.

J is TRBJ1-2 and V is TRBV19, with TRBD1 identical over 8 bases. Germline values: CDR1 LNHDA, CDR2 SQIVND (reference sequence). This CDR3 has 18 amino acids. The V segment lost 1 base and the J segment 5 bases; nucleotides outside the gene matches: 15. The CDR3 bases are TGTGCCAGTAGTATAGCCCCGGGACAGGCGCCCAGAGGGTATGGCTACACCTTC. Its translation is CASSIAPGQAPRGYGYTF.

This rearrangement joins TRBV27 to TRBJ2-5, with 7 bases matching TRBD1. The CDR3 is made up of 16 amino acids. V shed 3 bases and J 1 base; nucleotides not matched to a gene: 8. Per the germline V gene, CDR1 is MNHEY and CDR2 is SMNVEV (reference sequence). The CDR3 sequence: CASSFRGPLSQETQYF. As DNA, the CDR3 is TGTGCCAGCAGTTTTAGGGGGCCGCTCTCCCAAGAGACCCAGTACTTC.

The chain couples TRBV5-1 to TRBJ2-5; 7 bases are a match to TRBD1. Germline assignment: CDR1 SGHRS and CDR2 YFSETQ. V shed 1 base, J shed 5 bases, and the junction held 8 bases outside the gene matches. This CDR3 comprises 15 residues. CDR3 DNA sequence: TGCGCCAGCAGCTTGTACAGGGGCAACTCGGAGACCCAGTACTTC. This encodes CASSLYRGNSETQYF.

The sample holds a few counts of this clone. The chain links TRBV10-3 to TRBJ1-3; D might be TRBD1 (5 bases). The V end was cut by 0 bases, the J end by 2 bases, with 8 bases between. This CDR3 is built from 15 residues. The V gene's germline CDR1 is ENHRY and CDR2 SYGVKD. This chain's CDR3 is CAISESGGAGNTIYF. The CDR3 region has the DNA TGTGCCATCAGTGAGTCTGGGGGAGCTGGAAACACCATATATTTT.

V gene TRBV5-1 combines with J gene TRBJ1-2; unclear D gene. Germline CDR1 SGHRS, CDR2 YFSETQ. The V and J ends lost 4 bases and 8 bases respectively, with 9 bases between them. The CDR3 is 11 residues long. The CDR3 reads CASSESQGYTF. The CDR3 nucleotides read TGCGCCAGCAGCGAGTCTCAAGGCTACACCTTC.

The rearrangement links TRBV11-2 to TRBJ1-3, with unresolved D. V was cut by 1 base and J by 0 bases, with 7 bases left in between. Germline assignment: CDR1 SGHAT and CDR2 FQNNGV. CDR3 length: 15 residues. The CDR3 DNA reads as TGTGCCAGCAGCTTAGTTCTGGGCTCTGGAAACACCATATATTTT. Protein: CASSLVLGSGNTIYF.